This T cell receptor beta chain was sequenced in a study of blood T cell repertoires in COVID-19. The CDR3 sequence is 18 residues long. Profiling relied on immunoSEQ multiplex PCR, and the TCRdb table lists in-frame clones only, not all of them. The sample consists of 85,000 to 100,000 clones, 60% to 85% of them appearing once. The sequence was obtained from a man between 50 and 59 years old who had recovered from COVID-19. The material sequenced was peripheral blood. The chain couples TRBV21-1 to TRBJ2-7; whether TRBD1, the table's D call, matches the DNA was not checked. TRBV21-1 is an annotated pseudogene. CDR3 nucleotides: TGTGCCAGCAGCAAAGCTATGATCCCGGGACAGGGGGCCTACGAGCAGTACTTC. Its translation: CASSKAMIPGQGAYEQYF.